The rows below give T cell receptor beta chains drawn from one sample of a study of OX40 agonist ivuxolimab in advanced cancers. The method was immunoSEQ multiplex PCR; TCRdb's version includes in-frame clones alone and lacks a portion of them. The sample consists of 55,000 to 70,000 clones, over 80% of them appearing once. Sequencing was performed on CD4+ or CD8+ T cells sorted from blood, taken in a trial of the OX40 agonist ivuxolimab. These receptors were obtained from an adult with an advanced solid tumor such as melanoma, head and neck, liver or kidney cancer. Each CDR3 is given with its conserved first and last residue. Each record gives: clone size, V gene, J gene, D gene, CDR3 DNA, CDR3 protein. The D gene is left open where the match is weak. Where a row states a size, it is once, few, many or the class of an expanded clone; other rows omit it.

abundance: .
v_gene: TRBV5-1
j_gene: TRBJ2-3
d_gene: .
CDR3nt: TGCGCCAGCAGCTTGCAACAATCCCAGGATACGCAGTATTTT
CDR3aa: CASSLQQSQDTQYF

abundance: .
v_gene: TRBV2
j_gene: TRBJ1-3
d_gene: .
CDR3nt: TGTGCCAGCAGTGATAGATCCTCTGGAAACACCATATATTTT
CDR3aa: CASSDRSSGNTIYF

abundance: .
v_gene: TRBV5-4
j_gene: TRBJ2-1
d_gene: TRBD2
CDR3nt: TGTGCCAGCAGCTTACGACTAGCGGGTGAAAATGAGCAGTTCTTC
CDR3aa: CASSLRLAGENEQFF

abundance: .
v_gene: TRBV2
j_gene: TRBJ2-2
d_gene: .
CDR3nt: TGTGCCAGCAGGGCAGGGAGGACCGGGGAGCTGTTTTTT
CDR3aa: CASRAGRTGELFF

abundance: .
v_gene: TRBV5-4
j_gene: TRBJ2-1
d_gene: TRBD2
CDR3nt: TGTGCCAGCAGCCGCGGGGGGCAGCGGGGCCCGAGCTCCTACAATGAGCAGTTCTTC
CDR3aa: CASSRGGQRGPSSYNEQFF

abundance: .
v_gene: TRBV18
j_gene: TRBJ1-1
d_gene: .
CDR3nt: TGTGCCAGCTCACTCGGGGAAGGTGAAGCTTTCTTT
CDR3aa: CASSLGEGEAFF

abundance: .
v_gene: TRBV6-6
j_gene: TRBJ2-1
d_gene: TRBD1
CDR3nt: TGTGCCAGCAAGCCCCCGACAGGGGTGGACAATGAGCAGTTCTTC
CDR3aa: CASKPPTGVDNEQFF

abundance: .
v_gene: TRBV10-3
j_gene: TRBJ1-1
d_gene: TRBD1
CDR3nt: TGTGCCATCAGTGAAGACAGGGGCGCTGAAGCTTTCTTT
CDR3aa: CAISEDRGAEAFF

abundance: .
v_gene: TRBV2
j_gene: TRBJ1-5
d_gene: .
CDR3nt: TGTGCCAGCAGCCTCCTAAAAACAGGTGTTCAGCCCCAGCATTTT
CDR3aa: CASSLLKTGVQPQHF

abundance: .
v_gene: TRBV18
j_gene: TRBJ2-7
d_gene: TRBD1
CDR3nt: TGTGCCAGCTCACCACCTAGGGGACAGGGGTCGGGCGAGCAGTACTTC
CDR3aa: CASSPPRGQGSGEQYF

abundance: .
v_gene: TRBV7-9
j_gene: TRBJ2-3
d_gene: .
CDR3nt: TGTGCCAGCAGTGTAGACTACCATGTGCAGTATTTT
CDR3aa: CASSVDYHVQYF

abundance: .
v_gene: TRBV27
j_gene: TRBJ2-5
d_gene: TRBD1
CDR3nt: TGTGCCAGCAGACAAGGGGGTGGGACAGTCCAAGAGACCCAGTACTTC
CDR3aa: CASRQGGGTVQETQYF

abundance: .
v_gene: TRBV7-2
j_gene: TRBJ2-7
d_gene: TRBD2
CDR3nt: TGTGCCAGCAGCTTACTAGCGGGGGTACCCTACGAGCAGTACTTC
CDR3aa: CASSLLAGVPYEQYF

abundance: .
v_gene: TRBV5-4
j_gene: TRBJ2-7
d_gene: .
CDR3nt: TGTGCCAGCAGCGTAGGTCTGGCGGGACCCTACGAGCAGTACTTC
CDR3aa: CASSVGLAGPYEQYF

abundance: once
v_gene: TRBV6-1
j_gene: TRBJ2-1
d_gene: .
CDR3nt: TGTGCCAGCAGGGGACTCTTCTACAATGAGCAGTTCTTC
CDR3aa: CASRGLFYNEQFF

abundance: .
v_gene: TRBV6-1
j_gene: TRBJ2-3
d_gene: TRBD1
CDR3nt: TGTGCCAGCAGTGAGAGACAGGGGGCAGATACGCAGTATTTT
CDR3aa: CASSERQGADTQYF

abundance: .
v_gene: TRBV5-1
j_gene: TRBJ2-1
d_gene: .
CDR3nt: TGCGCCAGCAGCTTGAGCGGACAGACTGGGGGTTACAATGAGCAGTTCTTC
CDR3aa: CASSLSGQTGGYNEQFF

abundance: .
v_gene: TRBV19
j_gene: TRBJ2-1
d_gene: TRBD1
CDR3nt: TGTGCCAGTAGTACCCAGGGGGCCGTCTCCTACAATGAGCAGTTCTTC
CDR3aa: CASSTQGAVSYNEQFF

abundance: .
v_gene: TRBV11-1
j_gene: TRBJ2-3
d_gene: TRBD2
CDR3nt: TGTGCCAGCAGCCTAGGGACTAGCGGACGCACAGATACGCAGTATTTT
CDR3aa: CASSLGTSGRTDTQYF

abundance: .
v_gene: TRBV7-3
j_gene: TRBJ2-7
d_gene: TRBD1
CDR3nt: TGTGCCAGCAGCTTACGGAAACAGGGGGTCGACGAGCAGTACTTC
CDR3aa: CASSLRKQGVDEQYF

abundance: few
v_gene: TRBV9
j_gene: TRBJ1-6
d_gene: TRBD1
CDR3nt: TGTGCCAGCAGCGGTGGACAGGGGAGTTCACCCCTCCACTTT
CDR3aa: CASSGGQGSSPLHF

abundance: few
v_gene: TRBV29-1
j_gene: TRBJ2-1
d_gene: .
CDR3nt: TGCAGCGTGGTCCCAGTGGTAACTTACAATGAGCAGTTCTTC
CDR3aa: CSVVPVVTYNEQFF

abundance: .
v_gene: TRBV6-5
j_gene: TRBJ2-2
d_gene: .
CDR3nt: TGTGCCAGCAGTTACAGGGTCACCGGGGAGCTGTTTTTT
CDR3aa: CASSYRVTGELFF

abundance: .
v_gene: TRBV27
j_gene: TRBJ2-7
d_gene: TRBD1
CDR3nt: TGTGCCAGCAGTCCCCCCGACAGGGGATACTACGAGCAGTACTTC
CDR3aa: CASSPPDRGYYEQYF

abundance: few
v_gene: TRBV28
j_gene: TRBJ1-5
d_gene: TRBD1
CDR3nt: TGTGCCACAAGACAGGGCCCCAATCAGCCCCAGCATTTT
CDR3aa: CATRQGPNQPQHF

abundance: .
v_gene: TRBV2
j_gene: TRBJ2-2
d_gene: TRBD2
CDR3nt: TGTGCCAGCAGACTGAGCGGGGTCGACACCGGGGAGCTGTTTTTT
CDR3aa: CASRLSGVDTGELFF

abundance: .
v_gene: TRBV28
j_gene: TRBJ1-6
d_gene: TRBD1
CDR3nt: TGTGCCAGCAGTAGACAAGACAGGGATAATTCACCCCTCCACTTT
CDR3aa: CASSRQDRDNSPLHF

abundance: .
v_gene: TRBV19
j_gene: TRBJ2-7
d_gene: TRBD1
CDR3nt: TGTGCCAGTAGAAAAGGGGGCACCTACGAGCAGTACTTC
CDR3aa: CASRKGGTYEQYF

abundance: .
v_gene: TRBV7-3
j_gene: TRBJ1-5
d_gene: .
CDR3nt: TGTGCCAGCAGCAGGGGGGTCGGTCAGCCCCAGCATTTT
CDR3aa: CASSRGVGQPQHF

abundance: .
v_gene: TRBV7-2
j_gene: TRBJ1-4
d_gene: TRBD1
CDR3nt: TGTGCCAGCAGCCAATGGACAGGGGGCGATAATGAAAAACTGTTTTTT
CDR3aa: CASSQWTGGDNEKLFF

abundance: .
v_gene: TRBV6-5
j_gene: TRBJ2-3
d_gene: .
CDR3nt: TGTGCCAGCAGTTATCTAGCCACAGATACGCAGTATTTT
CDR3aa: CASSYLATDTQYF

abundance: .
v_gene: TRBV27
j_gene: TRBJ2-1
d_gene: TRBD2
CDR3nt: TGTGCCAGCAGAGAACTAGCGGACAATGAGCAGTTCTTC
CDR3aa: CASRELADNEQFF